The source of this T cell receptor beta chain is a study of blood T cell repertoires in COVID-19. Study background: Spain, Italy and the United States supplied samples that represented acute and convalescent COVID-19. PBMCs, B-cell-depleted T cells, or T cells provided the cDNA or gDNA that made up the material.

Under the authors' procedure: The authors estimated nucleated cell counts from reference gene primer amplification. The protocol was immunoSEQ multiplex PCR, while the TCRdb copy is restricted to in-frame clones and leaves out a portion. The V and J calls and clone size are taken from that table; D and trimming were inferred from the DNA. The sample includes about 340,000 clones, 75% to 90% of them seen just once. Germline values: CDR1 LGHDT, CDR2 YNNKEL (reference sequence). V lost 1 base and J lost 7, with 12 bases in between. This CDR3 has 14 amino acids. Sequenced material: peripheral blood. The receptor was derived from a woman aged 50 to 65 with COVID-19, enrolled during active disease. The chain combines TRBV3-1 (or the pseudogene TRBV3-2) with TRBJ2-3; the D is unclear. CDR3 sequence (DNA): TGTGCCAGCAGCCAAGCCTCGAGAGAGAATACGCAGTATTTT. Amino acids: CASSQASRENTQYF.